A selection of T cell receptor beta chains follows, all from one sample in a study of cytotoxic CD8 clonotypes in ibrutinib-treated CLL. Libraries were prepared by immunoSEQ multiplex PCR; TCRdb keeps only in-frame clonotypes and omits some of them. This table holds approximately 50,000 clones, roughly 76% found once. The source material was PBMCs, sampled after 12 months of ibrutinib treatment. These TCRs come from a human donor with chronic lymphocytic leukemia. Both conserved end residues are part of each CDR3. Each record gives: J gene, clone size, D gene, V gene, CDR3 protein, CDR3 DNA. D genes are given only for firm matches. Expanded clones get a size class; other rows say once, few or many, or leave the size out.

TRBJ2-5,-,-,TRBV21-1,CASSKLGTSGGGEETQYF,TGTGCCAGCAGCAAATTGGGGACTAGCGGGGGTGGAGAAGAGACCCAGTACTTC
TRBJ1-5,few,TRBD1,TRBV6-1,CASTQGVDQPQHF,TGTGCCAGCACCCAGGGGGTGGATCAGCCCCAGCATTTT
TRBJ2-7,-,-,TRBV6-6,CASSYSGDSPGQYF,TGTGCCAGCAGTTACTCGGGAGACAGCCCCGGACAGTACTTC
TRBJ1-2,-,-,TRBV4-1,CASSQPPRGSSYGYTF,TGCGCCAGCAGCCAACCCCCCAGGGGATCTTCTTATGGCTACACCTTC
TRBJ2-2,-,-,TRBV5-1,CASSLNIGPNTGELFF,TGCGCCAGCAGCTTGAACATTGGACCGAACACCGGGGAGCTGTTTTTT
TRBJ1-4,-,-,TRBV28,CVSGTNEKLFF,TGTGTTTCAGGGACTAATGAAAAACTGTTTTTT
TRBJ1-4,-,-,TRBV4-1,CASSQVNPSENEKLFF,TGCGCCAGCAGCCAAGTGAATCCGTCGGAGAATGAAAAACTGTTTTTT
TRBJ1-5,-,-,TRBV6-5,CASSPQGQPQHF,TGTGCCAGCAGTCCTCAGGGTCAGCCCCAGCATTTT
TRBJ1-5,-,TRBD1,TRBV19,CASSPTGGDQPQHF,TGTGCCAGTAGTCCAACAGGGGGCGATCAGCCCCAGCATTTT
TRBJ1-3,-,TRBD1,TRBV6-1,CASSEQGVAGNTIYF,TGTGCCAGCAGTGAACAGGGGGTGGCAGGAAACACCATATATTTT
TRBJ2-1,-,-,TRBV20-1,CSAGNEQFF,TGCAGTGCGGGGAATGAGCAGTTCTTC
TRBJ2-3,-,-,TRBV25-1,CASSEFNGQPDTQYF,TGTGCCAGCAGTGAATTTAATGGACAACCCGATACGCAGTATTTT
TRBJ2-5,-,TRBD1,TRBV7-9,CASSPVGDRQETQYF,TGTGCCAGCAGCCCCGTGGGGGACAGACAAGAGACCCAGTACTTC
TRBJ1-2,-,TRBD1,TRBV10-3,CAISTGDPYGYTF,TGTGCCATCAGTACAGGGGATCCCTATGGCTACACCTTC
TRBJ1-6,few,TRBD1,TRBV5-1,CASSLAGTDDSPLHF,TGCGCCAGCAGCTTGGCCGGGACAGATGATTCACCCCTCCACTTT
TRBJ1-4,-,-,TRBV7-6,CASSLGGLGEKLFF,TGTGCCAGCAGCTTAGGTGGACTCGGTGAAAAACTGTTTTTT
TRBJ2-7,-,TRBD1,TRBV23-1,CASSQFPTGIYEQYF,TGCGCCAGCAGTCAATTCCCGACAGGGATCTACGAGCAGTACTTC